Below, one TCR beta chain is given with its context. The target antigen is unknown. This sample was included in a study of T cell repertoires in cytomegalovirus infection. The ends were cut back, 2 bases at V and 3 bases at J, with 7 bases in the middle. Germline values: CDR1 SGHTA, CDR2 FQGNSA. The CDR3 extends over 13 amino acids. General study results and limits: Dominating the ex vivo response were TCR beta clonotypes that were CMV-specific and HLA-C-restricted.

TCRdb passed the reads through MiXCR, listing each CDR3 protein once. Of just over 450,000 distinct CDR3 sequences detected, under 45% appear once; the ten largest clones hold 35% to 50%. This specimen consisted of cultured PBMCs, obtained from culture after CMV antigen stimulation. The chain has TRBV7-2 and TRBJ1-2; no definite D call. The TCR originated in a human donor in good health (CMV status not recorded). Some clones in this sample may be carry-over from other donors' samples. DNA for the CDR3: TGTGCCAGCAGCTTACAGGTTGACTATGGCTACACCTTC. This gives the protein CASSLQVDYGYTF.